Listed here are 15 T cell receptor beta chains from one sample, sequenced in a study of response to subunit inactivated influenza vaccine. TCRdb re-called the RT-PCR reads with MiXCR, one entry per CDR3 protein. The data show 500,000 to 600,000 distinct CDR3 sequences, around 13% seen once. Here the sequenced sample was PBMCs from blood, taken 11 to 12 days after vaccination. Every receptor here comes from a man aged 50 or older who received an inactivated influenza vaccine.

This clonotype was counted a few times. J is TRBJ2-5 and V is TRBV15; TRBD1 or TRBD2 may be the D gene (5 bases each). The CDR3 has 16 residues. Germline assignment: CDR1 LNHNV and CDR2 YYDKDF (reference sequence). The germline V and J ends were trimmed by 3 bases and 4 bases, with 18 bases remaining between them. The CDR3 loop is CATSRDGTHFVETQYF. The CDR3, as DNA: TGTGCCACCAGCAGGGACGGGACCCATTTTGTAGAGACCCAGTACTTC.

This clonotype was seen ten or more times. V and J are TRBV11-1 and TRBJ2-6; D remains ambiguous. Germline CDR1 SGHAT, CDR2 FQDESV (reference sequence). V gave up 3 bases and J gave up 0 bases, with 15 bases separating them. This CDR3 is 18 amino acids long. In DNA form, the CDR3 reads TGTGCCAGCAGCTTGGTGCTCTTTGAGGTCTCTGGGGCCAACGTCCTGACTTTC. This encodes CASSLVLFEVSGANVLTF.

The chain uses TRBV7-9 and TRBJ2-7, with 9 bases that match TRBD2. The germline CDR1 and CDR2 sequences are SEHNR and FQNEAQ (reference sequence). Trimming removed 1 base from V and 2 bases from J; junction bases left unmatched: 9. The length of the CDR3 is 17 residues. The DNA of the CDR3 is TGTGCCAGCAGCTTAGGGGCGGCTAGCGGGACGGCCTACGAGCAGTACTTC. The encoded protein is CASSLGAASGTAYEQYF.

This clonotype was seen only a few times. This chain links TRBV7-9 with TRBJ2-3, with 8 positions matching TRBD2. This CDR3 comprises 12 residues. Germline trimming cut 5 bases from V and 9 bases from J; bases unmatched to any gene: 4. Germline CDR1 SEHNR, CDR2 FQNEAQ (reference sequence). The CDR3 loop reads CASSETSVTQYF. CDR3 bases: TGTGCCAGCAGCGAGACTAGCGTGACGCAGTATTTT. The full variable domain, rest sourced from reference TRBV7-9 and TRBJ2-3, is DTGVSQNPRHKITKRGQNVTFRCDPISEHNRLYWYRQTLGQGPEFLTYFQNEAQLEKSRLLSDRFSAERPKGSFSTLEIQRTEQGDSAMYLCASSETSVTQYFGPGTRLTVL.

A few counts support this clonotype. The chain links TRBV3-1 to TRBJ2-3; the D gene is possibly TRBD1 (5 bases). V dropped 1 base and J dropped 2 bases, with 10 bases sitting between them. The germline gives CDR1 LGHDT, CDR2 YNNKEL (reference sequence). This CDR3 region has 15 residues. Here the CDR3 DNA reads TGTGCCAGCAGCCAAGTAGACAGCAACACAGATACGCAGTATTTT. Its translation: CASSQVDSNTDTQYF.

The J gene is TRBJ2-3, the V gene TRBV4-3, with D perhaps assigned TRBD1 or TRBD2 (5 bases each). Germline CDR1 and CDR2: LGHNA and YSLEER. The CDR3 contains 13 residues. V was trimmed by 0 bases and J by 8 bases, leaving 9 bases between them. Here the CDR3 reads CASSQDVGATQYF. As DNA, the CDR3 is TGCGCCAGCAGCCAAGATGTCGGGGCTACGCAGTATTTT.

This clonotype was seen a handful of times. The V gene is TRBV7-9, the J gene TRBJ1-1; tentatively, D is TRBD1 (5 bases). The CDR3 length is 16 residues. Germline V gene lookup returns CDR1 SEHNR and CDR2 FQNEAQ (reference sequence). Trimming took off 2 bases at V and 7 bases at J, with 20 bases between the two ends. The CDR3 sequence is CASSLRQGSTHLEAFF. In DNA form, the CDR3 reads TGTGCCAGCAGCTTACGGCAGGGAAGCACCCACCTTGAAGCTTTCTTT. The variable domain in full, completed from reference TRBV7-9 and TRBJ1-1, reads DTGVSQNPRHKITKRGQNVTFRCDPISEHNRLYWYRQTLGQGPEFLTYFQNEAQLEKSRLLSDRFSAERPKGSFSTLEIQRTEQGDSAMYLCASSLRQGSTHLEAFFGQGTRLTVV.

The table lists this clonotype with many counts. In DNA, the CDR3 is TGCGCCAGCAGCTTGGAGCAGGGCTATGGCTACACCTTC. Its translation is CASSLEQGYGYTF. The chain combines TRBV5-1 with TRBJ1-2; TRBD1 is a possible D gene (5 bases). There are 13 residues in the CDR3. Germline V lookup: CDR1 SGHRS, CDR2 YFSETQ. V gave up 0 bases and J gave up 4 bases, with 7 bases separating them.

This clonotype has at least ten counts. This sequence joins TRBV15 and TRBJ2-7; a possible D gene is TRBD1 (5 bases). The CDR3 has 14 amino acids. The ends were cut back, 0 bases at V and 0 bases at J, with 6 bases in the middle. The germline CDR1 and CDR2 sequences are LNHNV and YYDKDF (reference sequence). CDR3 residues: CATSRDQGSYEQYF. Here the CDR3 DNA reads TGTGCCACCAGCAGAGATCAGGGCTCCTACGAGCAGTACTTC. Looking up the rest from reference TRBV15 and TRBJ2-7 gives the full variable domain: DAMVIQNPRYQVTQFGKPVTLSCSQTLNHNVMYWYQQKSSQAPKLLFHYYDKDFNNEADTPDNFQSRRPNTSFCFLDIRSPGLGDTAMYLCATSRDQGSYEQYFGPGTRLTVT.

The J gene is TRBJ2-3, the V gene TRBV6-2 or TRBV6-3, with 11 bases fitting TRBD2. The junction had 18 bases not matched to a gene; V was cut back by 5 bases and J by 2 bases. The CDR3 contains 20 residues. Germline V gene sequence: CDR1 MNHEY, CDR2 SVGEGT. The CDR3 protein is CASSITRRTLLAGDTDTQYF. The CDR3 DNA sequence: TGTGCCAGCAGTATTACACGGCGGACCTTACTAGCGGGAGACACAGATACGCAGTATTTT.

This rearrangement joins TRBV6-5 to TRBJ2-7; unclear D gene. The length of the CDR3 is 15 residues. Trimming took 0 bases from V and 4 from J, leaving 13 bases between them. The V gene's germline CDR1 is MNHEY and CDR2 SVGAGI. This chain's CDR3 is CASSYSLPTRYEQYF. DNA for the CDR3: TGTGCCAGCAGTTACTCTTTGCCAACCCGATACGAGCAGTACTTC.

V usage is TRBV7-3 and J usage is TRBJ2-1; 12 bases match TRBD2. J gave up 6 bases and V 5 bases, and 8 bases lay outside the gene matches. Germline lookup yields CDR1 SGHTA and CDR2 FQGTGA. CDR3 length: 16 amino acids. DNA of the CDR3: TGTGCCAGCAGCAAGGGGACTAGCGGGCACCTCAATGAGCAGTTCTTC. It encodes CASSKGTSGHLNEQFF.

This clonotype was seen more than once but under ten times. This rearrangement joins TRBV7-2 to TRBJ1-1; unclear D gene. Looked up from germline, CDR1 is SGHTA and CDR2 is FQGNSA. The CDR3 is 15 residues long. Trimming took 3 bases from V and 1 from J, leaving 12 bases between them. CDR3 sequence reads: CASSLGAGWNTEAFF. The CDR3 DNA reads TGTGCCAGCAGCTTGGGCGCGGGGTGGAACACTGAAGCTTTCTTT. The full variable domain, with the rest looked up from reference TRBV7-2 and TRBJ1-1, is GAGVSQSPSNKVTEKGKDVELRCDPISGHTALYWYRQSLGQGLEFLIYFQGNSAPDKSGLPSDRFSAERTGGSVSTLTIQRTQQEDSAVYLCASSLGAGWNTEAFFGQGTRLTVV.

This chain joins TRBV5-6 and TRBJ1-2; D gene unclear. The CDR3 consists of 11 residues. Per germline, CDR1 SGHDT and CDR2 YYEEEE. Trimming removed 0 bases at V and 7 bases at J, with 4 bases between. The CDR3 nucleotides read TGTGCCAGCAGCTTGGTATTTGGCTACACCTTC. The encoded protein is CASSLVFGYTF.

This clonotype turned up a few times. CDR3 residues: CAISESVSGAGANVLTF. The CDR3, as DNA: TGTGCCATCAGTGAGTCGGTTAGCGGGGCTGGGGCCAACGTCCTGACTTTC. The chain couples TRBV10-3 to TRBJ2-6, with 8 bases identical to TRBD2. This CDR3 contains 17 residues. Losses at the gene ends were 0 bases for V and 2 bases for J; bases not matched to a gene: 3. Per the germline V gene, CDR1 is ENHRY and CDR2 is SYGVKD.